This T cell receptor (beta chain) was retrieved from a study of monozygotic twins with inflammatory bowel disease. TCRdb re-called the 5' RACE reads and catalogs CDR3 proteins one per entry, DNA excluded. Recorded for this sample: some 450,000 distinct CDR3 sequences. This CDR3 region has 13 residues. CDR1 SEHNR and CDR2 FQNEAQ come from the germline V gene (reference sequence). The material sequenced was blood. This chain uses TRBV7-9 with TRBJ2-7; the D call of TRBD1 rests on TCRdb alone, since no DNA is present to check it. The TCR was taken from a human donor with ulcerative colitis or Crohn's disease, or a healthy co-twin of an affected twin (not recorded which). The CDR3 here is CASSLAAGTEQYF.